This TCR beta chain was sequenced for a study of T-cell memory formation after mild COVID-19. Study-level results: For contracting clones, CD4+ ones sat mainly in CM and EM, CD8+ in EMRA. Several responding clones turned up in pre-infection memory, indicating that cross-reactive memory may have taken part. Later expanders leaned CD4+, whereas clones that contracted between day 15 and 85 were balanced CD4/CD8.

The CDR3 is made up of 12 amino acids. CDR1 is MNHEY and CDR2 is SVGAGI in the germline V gene. Trimming took off 4 bases at V and 3 bases at J, with 7 bases between the two ends. 5'RACE primed from the constant segment yielded TCR alpha and TCR beta cDNA libraries bearing sample barcodes and UMIs. Each CDR3 protein gets one entry after TCRdb re-called the 5' RACE reads with MiXCR. The repertoire holds 450,000 to 700,000 distinct CDR3 sequences, with roughly 18% as singletons. This clonotype was counted a few times. The antigen is not known. This TCR derives from an adult woman who had mild COVID-19 (a few samples of this study predate the infection). Cell type and time point are not known. J is TRBJ2-7 and V is TRBV6-5; D ambiguous. Sequencing was carried out using PBMCs or a T cell subset sorted from them (not recorded which). The chain's CDR3 is CASSWKGYEQYF. Written as DNA, the CDR3 is TGTGCCAGCAGTTGGAAGGGCTACGAGCAGTACTTC.